A selection of T cell receptor beta chains follows, all from one sample in a study of blood T cell repertoires in COVID-19. TCRdb's copy holds only in-frame clones and misses some; the assay was immunoSEQ multiplex PCR. The sample includes a few hundred thousand clones, about 89% of them seen just once. Sequencing was done on a sample of peripheral blood. Every receptor here comes from a man aged 25-45 years with acute or convalescent COVID-19. Both conserved end residues are part of each CDR3. The D gene is left open where the match is weak. Some rows have no size entry. The others give once, few or many, or a class for an expanded clone.

d_gene: NA; len: 15; abundance: NA; v_gene: TRBV9; j_gene: TRBJ1-2; CDR3aa: CASSGQVKLGYGYTF; CDR3nt: TGTGCCAGCAGCGGACAGGTTAAGCTTGGCTATGGCTACACCTTC
d_gene: TRBD1; len: 16; abundance: NA; v_gene: TRBV7-9; j_gene: TRBJ2-5; CDR3aa: CASSLLGRGRQETQYF; CDR3nt: TGTGCCAGCAGCTTACTTGGCAGGGGGCGCCAAGAGACCCAGTACTTC
d_gene: TRBD1; len: 14; abundance: NA; v_gene: TRBV19; j_gene: TRBJ1-1; CDR3aa: CASRHQGDGTEAFF; CDR3nt: TGTGCCAGTCGTCACCAGGGGGATGGCACTGAAGCTTTCTTT
d_gene: TRBD1; len: 18; abundance: NA; v_gene: TRBV5-1; j_gene: TRBJ2-6; CDR3aa: CASSLEGQGAPGANVLTF; CDR3nt: TGCGCCAGCAGCTTAGAGGGACAGGGGGCGCCTGGGGCCAACGTCCTGACTTTC
d_gene: NA; len: 14; abundance: once; v_gene: TRBV27; j_gene: TRBJ2-2; CDR3aa: CASSFSRNTGELFF; CDR3nt: TGTGCCAGCAGTTTCTCTAGAAACACCGGGGAGCTGTTTTTT
d_gene: NA; len: 15; abundance: NA; v_gene: TRBV9; j_gene: TRBJ1-1; CDR3aa: CASSVGVVPFPEAFF; CDR3nt: TGTGCCAGCAGCGTAGGAGTAGTCCCTTTCCCTGAAGCTTTCTTT
d_gene: TRBD2; len: 15; abundance: NA; v_gene: TRBV10-3; j_gene: TRBJ2-1; CDR3aa: CAISESTSGYNEQFF; CDR3nt: TGTGCCATCAGTGAGTCGACTAGCGGTTACAATGAGCAGTTCTTC
d_gene: NA; len: 13; abundance: NA; v_gene: TRBV18; j_gene: TRBJ2-7; CDR3aa: CASSPPGDYEQYF; CDR3nt: TGTGCCAGCTCACCACCGGGAGACTACGAGCAGTACTTC
d_gene: NA; len: 15; abundance: few; v_gene: TRBV4-2; j_gene: TRBJ2-7; CDR3aa: CASSQPDRGGYEQYF; CDR3nt: TGTGCCAGCAGCCAACCCGACAGAGGGGGTTACGAGCAGTACTTC
d_gene: TRBD1; len: 15; abundance: NA; v_gene: TRBV6-6; j_gene: TRBJ1-3; CDR3aa: CASSQRDRARYTIYF; CDR3nt: TGTGCCAGCAGTCAACGCGACAGGGCGAGATACACCATATATTTT
d_gene: NA; len: 12; abundance: NA; v_gene: TRBV30; j_gene: TRBJ1-2; CDR3aa: CARDLGGHGYTF; CDR3nt: TGTGCCAGAGACCTAGGGGGTCATGGCTACACCTTC
d_gene: NA; len: 16; abundance: NA; v_gene: TRBV21-1; j_gene: TRBJ1-2; CDR3aa: CASSKGLSPDYYGYTF; CDR3nt: TGTGCCAGCAGCAAGGGGCTATCCCCCGACTACTATGGCTACACCTTC
d_gene: TRBD1; len: 16; abundance: NA; v_gene: TRBV9; j_gene: TRBJ2-2; CDR3aa: CASSAEQGARAGELFF; CDR3nt: TGTGCCAGCAGCGCAGAACAGGGGGCGAGGGCCGGGGAGCTGTTTTTT
d_gene: NA; len: 16; abundance: NA; v_gene: TRBV7-5; j_gene: TRBJ2-7; CDR3aa: CARSFLRDRVPNEQYF; CDR3nt: TGTGCCAGAAGCTTTCTCCGGGACAGGGTCCCAAACGAGCAGTACTTC
d_gene: NA; len: 18; abundance: NA; v_gene: TRBV5-1; j_gene: TRBJ1-1; CDR3aa: CASSSDPDSWFGGTEAFF; CDR3nt: TGCGCCAGCAGCTCTGACCCGGACAGTTGGTTTGGGGGCACTGAAGCTTTCTTT
d_gene: TRBD1; len: 14; abundance: NA; v_gene: TRBV9; j_gene: TRBJ1-6; CDR3aa: CASSEGQRNSPLHF; CDR3nt: TGTGCCAGCAGCGAGGGACAGAGGAATTCACCCCTCCACTTT
d_gene: NA; len: 13; abundance: NA; v_gene: TRBV19; j_gene: TRBJ1-1; CDR3aa: CASSRVWNTEAFF; CDR3nt: TGTGCCAGTAGTCGGGTCTGGAACACTGAAGCTTTCTTT
d_gene: TRBD2; len: 17; abundance: NA; v_gene: TRBV28; j_gene: TRBJ2-1; CDR3aa: CASSLNFLSSGSNEQFF; CDR3nt: TGTGCCAGCAGTTTAAATTTCTTGTCTAGCGGGTCCAATGAGCAGTTCTTC
d_gene: NA; len: 15; abundance: few; v_gene: TRBV5-1; j_gene: TRBJ2-3; CDR3aa: CASSLVGRVTDTQYF; CDR3nt: TGCGCCAGCAGCTTGGTGGGCCGCGTCACAGATACGCAGTATTTT
d_gene: NA; len: 15; abundance: NA; v_gene: TRBV18; j_gene: TRBJ1-1; CDR3aa: CASSPRTPLNTEAFF; CDR3nt: TGTGCCAGCTCACCACGAACTCCGCTGAACACTGAAGCTTTCTTT
d_gene: NA; len: 15; abundance: NA; v_gene: TRBV6-1; j_gene: TRBJ1-2; CDR3aa: CASSEVGRGDYGYTF; CDR3nt: TGTGCCAGCAGTGAGGTGGGCAGGGGTGACTATGGCTACACCTTC
d_gene: TRBD1; len: 14; abundance: NA; v_gene: TRBV6-5; j_gene: TRBJ2-2; CDR3aa: CASSGQGAAGELFF; CDR3nt: TGTGCCAGCAGCGGACAGGGGGCGGCCGGGGAGCTGTTTTTT
d_gene: NA; len: 17; abundance: few; v_gene: TRBV11-2; j_gene: TRBJ1-1; CDR3aa: CASSLVSIRRRISRAFF; CDR3nt: TGTGCCAGCAGCTTAGTCAGTATTCGGAGAAGAATATCTCGAGCTTTCTTT
d_gene: TRBD1; len: 15; abundance: NA; v_gene: TRBV5-7; j_gene: TRBJ2-1; CDR3aa: CASSLTGGTYNEQFF; CDR3nt: TGTGCCAGCAGCTTGACAGGGGGCACCTACAATGAGCAGTTCTTC
d_gene: NA; len: 13; abundance: NA; v_gene: TRBV3-1/TRBV3-2; j_gene: TRBJ1-4; CDR3aa: CASSRQYNEKLFF; CDR3nt: TGTGCCAGCAGCCGCCAGTATAATGAAAAACTGTTTTTT
d_gene: NA; len: 15; abundance: NA; v_gene: TRBV5-1; j_gene: TRBJ2-2; CDR3aa: CASSSGALEAGELFF; CDR3nt: TGCGCCAGCAGCTCTGGAGCACTAGAAGCCGGGGAGCTGTTTTTT
d_gene: NA; len: 14; abundance: once; v_gene: TRBV30; j_gene: TRBJ2-3; CDR3aa: CAWSTGPSTDTQYF; CDR3nt: TGTGCCTGGAGTACAGGACCTAGCACAGATACGCAGTATTTT
d_gene: TRBD1; len: 18; abundance: NA; v_gene: TRBV9; j_gene: TRBJ2-1; CDR3aa: CASSPGQGVRISYNEQFF; CDR3nt: TGTGCCAGCAGTCCGGGACAGGGGGTTCGGATTTCCTACAATGAGCAGTTCTTC
d_gene: NA; len: 14; abundance: few; v_gene: TRBV30; j_gene: TRBJ1-2; CDR3aa: CAWSPPTRSYGYTF; CDR3nt: TGTGCCTGGAGTCCGCCGACTCGGAGCTATGGCTACACCTTC
d_gene: TRBD1; len: 16; abundance: NA; v_gene: TRBV23-1; j_gene: TRBJ1-1; CDR3aa: CASSQSETGGSTEAFF; CDR3nt: TGCGCCAGCAGTCAATCCGAGACAGGGGGATCGACTGAAGCTTTCTTT
d_gene: TRBD1; len: 15; abundance: NA; v_gene: TRBV5-1; j_gene: TRBJ2-3; CDR3aa: CASRDKGQSTDTQYF; CDR3nt: TGCGCCAGCAGAGACAAGGGACAGTCAACAGATACGCAGTATTTT
d_gene: NA; len: 14; abundance: NA; v_gene: TRBV28; j_gene: TRBJ1-6; CDR3aa: CASSFPNGNSPLHF; CDR3nt: TGTGCCAGCAGTTTCCCCAACGGGAATTCACCCCTCCACTTT
d_gene: NA; len: 13; abundance: once; v_gene: TRBV5-1; j_gene: TRBJ1-2; CDR3aa: CASSLEGEGGYTF; CDR3nt: TGCGCCAGCAGCTTGGAGGGGGAAGGTGGCTACACCTTC
d_gene: TRBD1; len: 14; abundance: NA; v_gene: TRBV11-3; j_gene: TRBJ1-1; CDR3aa: CASSPGGTGTEAFF; CDR3nt: TGTGCCAGCAGCCCAGGGGGAACGGGCACTGAAGCTTTCTTT
d_gene: NA; len: 12; abundance: NA; v_gene: TRBV7-3; j_gene: TRBJ2-2; CDR3aa: CASSSEDRGLFF; CDR3nt: TGTGCCAGCAGCTCCGAGGATCGGGGGCTGTTTTTT
d_gene: NA; len: 13; abundance: NA; v_gene: TRBV5-6; j_gene: TRBJ2-1; CDR3aa: CASSFGPNNEQFF; CDR3nt: TGTGCCAGCAGCTTTGGGCCAAACAATGAGCAGTTCTTC
d_gene: NA; len: 16; abundance: once; v_gene: TRBV6-1; j_gene: TRBJ2-7; CDR3aa: CASSDPGRLGRYEQYF; CDR3nt: TGTGCCAGCAGTGATCCTGGGAGGCTAGGGCGATACGAGCAGTACTTC
d_gene: NA; len: 12; abundance: NA; v_gene: TRBV27; j_gene: TRBJ1-5; CDR3aa: CASGHRDQPQHF; CDR3nt: TGTGCCAGCGGTCACAGGGACCAGCCCCAGCATTTT
d_gene: NA; len: 16; abundance: few; v_gene: TRBV28; j_gene: TRBJ1-5; CDR3aa: CASTQRVGNSNQPQHF; CDR3nt: TGTGCCAGCACCCAGAGGGTAGGAAATAGCAATCAGCCCCAGCATTTT
d_gene: NA; len: 14; abundance: NA; v_gene: TRBV6-5; j_gene: TRBJ1-2; CDR3aa: CASSPTGINYGYTF; CDR3nt: TGTGCCAGCAGTCCCACAGGGATTAACTATGGCTACACCTTC
d_gene: TRBD1; len: 14; abundance: NA; v_gene: TRBV20-1; j_gene: TRBJ1-2; CDR3aa: CSASLDRGRRGYTF; CDR3nt: TGCAGTGCTAGTCTTGACAGGGGGCGAAGGGGCTACACCTTC
d_gene: TRBD2; len: 14; abundance: NA; v_gene: TRBV7-3; j_gene: TRBJ2-1; CDR3aa: CASSLGLAGGEQFF; CDR3nt: TGTGCCAGCAGCTTGGGACTAGCGGGAGGTGAGCAGTTCTTC
d_gene: NA; len: 15; abundance: NA; v_gene: TRBV7-9; j_gene: TRBJ1-1; CDR3aa: CASSPFSGPETEAFF; CDR3nt: TGTGCCAGCAGCCCTTTTTCAGGGCCGGAGACTGAAGCTTTCTTT
d_gene: TRBD2; len: 14; abundance: NA; v_gene: TRBV15; j_gene: TRBJ2-1; CDR3aa: CATSERDGHNEQFF; CDR3nt: TGTGCCACCAGCGAGCGGGACGGACACAATGAGCAGTTCTTC
d_gene: NA; len: 14; abundance: NA; v_gene: TRBV30; j_gene: TRBJ1-5; CDR3aa: CAWSTGSYNQPQHF; CDR3nt: TGTGCCTGGAGTACAGGGAGCTACAATCAGCCCCAGCATTTT
d_gene: NA; len: 14; abundance: NA; v_gene: TRBV10-1; j_gene: TRBJ1-1; CDR3aa: CASQQNRGGTEAFF; CDR3nt: TGCGCCAGTCAGCAAAATAGGGGCGGCACTGAAGCTTTCTTT
d_gene: TRBD1; len: 14; abundance: NA; v_gene: TRBV5-1; j_gene: TRBJ1-2; CDR3aa: CASSWGQGSYGYTF; CDR3nt: TGCGCCAGCAGCTGGGGACAGGGATCCTATGGCTACACCTTC
d_gene: TRBD1; len: 15; abundance: NA; v_gene: TRBV9; j_gene: TRBJ2-3; CDR3aa: CASSFRTGDTDTQYF; CDR3nt: TGTGCCAGCAGCTTCCGGACAGGGGATACAGATACGCAGTATTTT
d_gene: NA; len: 13; abundance: NA; v_gene: TRBV9; j_gene: TRBJ1-6; CDR3aa: CASSVQGYSPLHF; CDR3nt: TGTGCCAGCAGCGTACAGGGTTATTCACCCCTCCACTTT
d_gene: NA; len: 13; abundance: NA; v_gene: TRBV19; j_gene: TRBJ1-2; CDR3aa: CASSLTVSNGYTF; CDR3nt: TGTGCCAGTAGCCTAACAGTGAGCAATGGCTACACCTTC
d_gene: NA; len: 14; abundance: NA; v_gene: TRBV4-1; j_gene: TRBJ2-1; CDR3aa: CASSQGYSGDEQFF; CDR3nt: TGCGCCAGCAGCCAAGGGTACAGCGGCGATGAGCAGTTCTTC